This T cell receptor beta chain was sequenced during a study of post-analysis software for immune sequencing data (dated by TCRdb to between 2014 and 2017). Concerning the study at large: Recorded disease courses included relapsing-remitting, secondary progressive and progressive-relapsing multiple sclerosis, with some patients lacking subtype annotation. The patient repertoires were compared against 11 previously published healthy control repertoires obtained from donors aged about 6 to 25 years. A subset of samples was prepared in parallel using single-end sample barcoding, then pooled and co-amplified after Illumina adapter ligation. The full study reports these points: Direct clustering with F measure revealed strong co-clustering of samples prepared in the same batch, which led to a batch-effect correction. The control group was slightly older than the multiple sclerosis patient group. Patients showed significantly higher frequencies than controls for a handful of TRBV segments, among them TRBV5-6, TRBV5-1 and TRBV20-1. Significantly lower normalized Chao1 diversity was found in multiple sclerosis patients than in controls, suggesting substantial peripheral T-cell clonal expansion.

Reading the germline V gene (reference sequence) gives CDR1 SEHNR and CDR2 FQNEAQ. The CDR3 holds 16 amino acids from the cysteine to the phenylalanine. Left in the record is the CDR3 DNA by itself, 48 bases read in frame from the first base. TCR beta repertoires were profiled from peripheral blood of 10 to 15 young patients with multiple sclerosis to demonstrate the VDJtools post-analysis software. Multiple sclerosis patients were children and adolescents aged about 6 to 15 years. The table lists this clonotype with a few counts. Its target antigen remains unknown. No per-base quality is available; no much larger clone lies one base away. The library relied on PCR. The instrument was an Illumina HiSeq 2500. To reduce PCR and sequencing biases, unique molecular identifiers were incorporated into the TCR beta cDNA libraries. Per 1 to 10 million input T cells, some 500,000 cDNA molecules were obtained, such that each molecule approximated one T cell. The same protocol used for the earlier healthy control dataset was applied to prepare and sequence the patient libraries. Samples belonging to the same batch were prepared together, multiplexed and sequenced on a shared HiSeq lane. The authors' analysis ran thus. Raw barcoded reads were processed with MIGEC, discarding single-read molecular identifier groups before consensus assembly and CDR3 extraction. VDJtools was used for post-analysis of the clonotype tables, and diversity was normalized by down-sampling every dataset to the size of the smallest sample. Repertoire overlap clustering matched CDR3 amino acid but not nucleotide sequences to correct batch-related cross-sample contamination. TCRdb reran the public reads through fastp at Q25 and MiXCR, keeping productive beta chains. Identical CDR3 protein sequences are pooled into one entry, listed with their most common genes and DNA. These V and J calls originate from TCRdb's pipeline instead of the authors' own analysis. Across this sample there are 820,000 or so distinct CDR3 sequences, with about 50% seen only once. Approximately 4.2% of the sample lies in the top ten.

The source material was blood. The receptor was derived from a girl aged 10 to 17 with multiple sclerosis. In this chain, TRBV7-9 is recombined with TRBJ2-4; the junction holds 11 bases that match TRBD2. The J call may be wrong; the DNA end is better matched by TRBJ2-7. For the CDR3, the sequence is CASSSTTSGTFSEQYF. The sequence in DNA is TGTGCCAGCAGCTCGACGACTAGCGGGACATTCAGCGAGCAGTACTTC.